Presented here are 8 T cell receptor beta chains from one specimen sequenced in a study of blood T cell repertoires in COVID-19. Using immunoSEQ multiplex PCR, the repertoire was profiled, and TCRdb retains in-frame clones only, with some absent. Counted here are about 190,000 clones, 84% occurring once; the ten biggest clones make up 5.1%. The material sequenced was peripheral blood. These receptors were collected from a woman in her 70s with active or convalescent COVID-19.

V is TRBV6-1 and J is TRBJ2-1, with 9 bases aligning to TRBD2. There are 15 residues in the CDR3. Trimming removed 3 bases from V and 4 bases from J; junction bases left unmatched: 4. Germline CDR1 reads MNHNS; CDR2 reads SASEGT. The CDR3 DNA reads as TGTGCCAGCAGTGAGAGAGCGGGGGGTTACAATGAGCAGTTCTTC. This translates into CASSERAGGYNEQFF.

V gene TRBV2 combines with J gene TRBJ2-4; D is ambiguous. The CDR3 extends over 15 amino acids. V was shortened by 4 bases and J by 0 bases, with 10 bases between the two germline ends. Germline CDR1 and CDR2: SNHLY and FYNNEI. The CDR3 nucleotides are TGTGCCAGCAGTGCGAGACAACCAGCCAAAAACATTCAGTACTTC. It translates to CASSARQPAKNIQYF. Looking up the rest from reference TRBV2 and TRBJ2-4 gives the full variable domain: EPEVTQTPSHQVTQMGQEVILRCVPISNHLYFYWYRQILGQKVEFLVSFYNNEISEKSEIFDDQFSVERPDGSNFTLKIRSTKLEDSAMYFCASSARQPAKNIQYFGAGTRLSVL.

The chain employs TRBV29-1 and TRBJ2-7; TRBD1 is a possible D gene (5 bases). Trimming removed 0 bases from V and 7 bases from J, with 28 bases in between. The germline CDR1 and CDR2 sequences are SQVTM and ANQGSEA. The CDR3 is 18 residues long. The CDR3, as DNA: TGCAGCGTTGAAGATCACTTTAAAGGCGGCAGGGTAAAAGGGGAGCAGTACTTC. Protein: CSVEDHFKGGRVKGEQYF.

This clone occurred once. V usage is TRBV20-1 and J usage is TRBJ2-1, with TRBD2 matching 8 bases. The germline V gene encodes CDR1 DFQATT and CDR2 SNEGSKA (reference sequence). The ends lost 3 bases at V and 7 bases at J; junction bases unmatched: 14. CDR3 length: 16 amino acids. CDR3 sequence reads: CSASQAERGLLNEQFF. The CDR3 DNA is TGCAGTGCTAGTCAGGCTGAGCGGGGGCTTTTAAATGAGCAGTTCTTC.

The chain has TRBV6-5 and TRBJ1-5; 10 nucleotides agree with TRBD1. CDR1 MNHEY and CDR2 SVGAGI come from the germline V gene. The CDR3 is 15 residues long. J was trimmed by 7 bases and V by 8 bases; bases with no gene match: 11. The CDR3 sequence is CASGTPGQGSQPQHF. DNA for the CDR3: TGTGCCAGCGGGACACCGGGACAGGGGTCCCAGCCCCAGCATTTT.

The gene calls are TRBV20-1 and TRBJ2-3, with 9 bases lining up with TRBD2. The germline V gene encodes CDR1 DFQATT and CDR2 SNEGSKA (reference sequence). The trim removed 3 bases at V and 3 bases at J, leaving 10 bases unmatched. This CDR3 has 16 residues. CDR3 coding DNA: TGCAGTGCTAGTATCCCCGGCGGGAGGGAGACAGATACGCAGTATTTT. This gives the protein CSASIPGGRETDTQYF.

The V gene is TRBV6-1, the J gene TRBJ2-1, with 7 bases fitting TRBD1. V dropped 1 base and J dropped 9; count of bases not matched to a gene: 12. The CDR3 runs 16 residues. In germline, CDR1 is MNHNS, CDR2 SASEGT. This CDR3 reads CASSEGQGWATGEQFF. The CDR3 DNA reads TGTGCCAGCAGTGAAGGACAGGGTTGGGCAACAGGTGAGCAGTTCTTC.

This rearrangement joins TRBV3-1 (or the pseudogene TRBV3-2) to TRBJ2-7; no clear D. Germline loops: CDR1 LGHDT, CDR2 YNNKEL (reference sequence). Trimming pared 1 base from V and 3 bases from J, leaving 7 bases between. The CDR3 has 13 amino acids. In nucleotides, the CDR3 is TGTGCCAGCAGCCAAGCCAGGCACTACGAGCAGTACTTC. This sequence encodes CASSQARHYEQYF.